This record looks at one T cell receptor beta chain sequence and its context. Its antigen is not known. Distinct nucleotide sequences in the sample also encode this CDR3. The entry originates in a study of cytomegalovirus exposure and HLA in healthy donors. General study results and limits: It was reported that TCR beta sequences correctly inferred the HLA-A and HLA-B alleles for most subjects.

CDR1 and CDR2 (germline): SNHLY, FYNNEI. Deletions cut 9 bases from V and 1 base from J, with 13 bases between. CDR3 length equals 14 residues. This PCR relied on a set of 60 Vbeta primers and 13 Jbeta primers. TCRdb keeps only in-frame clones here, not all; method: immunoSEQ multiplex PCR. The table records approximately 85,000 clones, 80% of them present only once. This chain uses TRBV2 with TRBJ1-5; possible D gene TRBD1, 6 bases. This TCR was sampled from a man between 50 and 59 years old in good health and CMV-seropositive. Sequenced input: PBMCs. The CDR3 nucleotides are TGTGCCAGTCGCCGGGACATCAGCAATCAGCCCCAGCATTTT. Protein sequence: CASRRDISNQPQHF.